This T cell receptor (beta chain) emerged from a study of blood T cell repertoires in COVID-19. Only in-frame clones appear in the TCRdb table, and some are missing; sequencing was by immunoSEQ multiplex PCR. The top ten clones hold 13% to 15% of a sample with about 170,000 clones, roughly 80% of them seen once. CDR3 length equals 13 residues. Trimming left V 1 base short and J 8 bases short, with 11 bases between. Germline V gene lookup returns CDR1 MDHEN and CDR2 SYDVKM. During active infection, Seattle patients enrolled and were then monitored through disease. Sequencing was carried out using peripheral blood. The genes are TRBV28 and TRBJ1-1, with a weak D call TRBD1 (6 bases). The TCR was taken from a woman aged 70-85 years with COVID-19, enrolled during active disease. The chain's CDR3 is CASSLFDRQEAFF. Here the CDR3 DNA reads TGTGCCAGCAGTTTATTCGACAGGCAAGAAGCTTTCTTT.